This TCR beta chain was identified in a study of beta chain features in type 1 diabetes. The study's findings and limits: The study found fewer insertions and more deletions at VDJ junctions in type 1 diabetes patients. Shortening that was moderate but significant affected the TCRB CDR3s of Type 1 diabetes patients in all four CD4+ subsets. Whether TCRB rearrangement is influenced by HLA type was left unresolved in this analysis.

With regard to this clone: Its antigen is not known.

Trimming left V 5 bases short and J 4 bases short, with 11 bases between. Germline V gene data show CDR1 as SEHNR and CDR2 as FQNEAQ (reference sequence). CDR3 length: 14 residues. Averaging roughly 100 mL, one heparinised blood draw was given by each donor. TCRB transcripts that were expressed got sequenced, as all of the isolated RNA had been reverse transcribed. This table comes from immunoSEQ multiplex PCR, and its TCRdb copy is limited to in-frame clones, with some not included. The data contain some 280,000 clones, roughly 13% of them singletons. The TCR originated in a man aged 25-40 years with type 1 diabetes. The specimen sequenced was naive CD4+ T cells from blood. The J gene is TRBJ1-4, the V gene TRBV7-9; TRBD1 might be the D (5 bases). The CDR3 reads CASSLDSRNEKLFF. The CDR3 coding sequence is TGTGCCAGCAGCCTAGACAGTCGTAATGAAAAACTGTTTTTT.